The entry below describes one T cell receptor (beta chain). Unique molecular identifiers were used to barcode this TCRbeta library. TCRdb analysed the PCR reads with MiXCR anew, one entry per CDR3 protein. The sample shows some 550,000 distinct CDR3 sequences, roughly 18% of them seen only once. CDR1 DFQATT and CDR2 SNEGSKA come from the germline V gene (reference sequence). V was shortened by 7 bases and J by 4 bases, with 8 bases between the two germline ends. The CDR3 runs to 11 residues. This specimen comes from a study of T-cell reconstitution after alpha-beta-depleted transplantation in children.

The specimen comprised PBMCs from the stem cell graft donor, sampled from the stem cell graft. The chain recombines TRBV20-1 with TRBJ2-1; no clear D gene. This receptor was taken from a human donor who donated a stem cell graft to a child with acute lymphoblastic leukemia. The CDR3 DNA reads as TGCAGTGGGGTAGGGTACAATGAGCAGTTCTTC. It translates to CSGVGYNEQFF.